This entry describes one T cell receptor (beta chain). Germline CDR1 reads MNHNS; CDR2 reads SASEGT. The V end lost 2 bases, the J end lost 5 bases, and 16 bases lay between the germline ends. CDR3 size: 17 residues. The data were taken from a study of cytomegalovirus exposure and HLA in healthy donors. Primers for the PCR totalled 60 Vbeta and 13 Jbeta. TCRdb's copy holds only in-frame clones and misses some; the assay was immunoSEQ multiplex PCR. Of around 150,000 clones in the sample, over 75% were seen once. The chain has TRBV6-1 and TRBJ1-6; D perhaps matches TRBD1 (5 bases). The TCR was taken from a human donor in good health. Sequenced: PBMCs. CDR3 sequence: CASSEWGGRADNSPLHF. The CDR3 DNA sequence: TGTGCCAGCAGTGAATGGGGGGGTAGAGCTGATAATTCACCCCTCCACTTT.